The next 5 T cell receptor beta chains were all read from a single sample in a study of CD8 T cells in Susac syndrome. About 0.5 to 1 ug RNA was reverse transcribed with random hexamers. TCRdb passed the immunoSEQ multiplex PCR reads through MiXCR, listing each CDR3 protein once. This sample has a few hundred thousand distinct CDR3 sequences; roughly 96% occur once, and the top ten carry roughly 0.1%. Sequencing used CD4+ T cells from PBMCs. The receptors stem from a human donor with multiple sclerosis.

This chain links TRBV2 with TRBJ2-1; TRBD2 matches 10 bases. The CDR3 covers 15 residues. Looked up from germline, CDR1 is SNHLY and CDR2 is FYNNEI. After removal of 7 bases from V and 8 bases from J, the junction contained 11 bases not matched to a gene. The CDR3 here is CASTLSSGSWDEQFF. CDR3 nucleotides: TGTGCCAGCACCCTGTCTAGCGGGAGTTGGGATGAGCAGTTCTTC.

The chain's CDR3 is CASSQDLGGESYNEQFF. DNA of the CDR3: TGTGCCAGCAGCCAAGATCTTGGCGGGGAGTCCTACAATGAGCAGTTCTTC. The V and J genes are TRBV3-1 and TRBJ2-1, with D perhaps TRBD2 (6 bases). The CDR3 has 17 residues. CDR1 is LGHDT, CDR2 YNNKEL, per germline (reference sequence). Trimming removed 0 bases at V and 1 base at J, with 13 bases between.

The chain combines TRBV5-6 with TRBJ1-1; D is unclear. Between the trimmed V and J ends, which lost 0 bases and 8 bases, there was a span of 11 bases. The CDR3 extends over 13 amino acids. Germline V gene lookup returns CDR1 SGHDT and CDR2 YYEEEE. The DNA of the CDR3 is TGTGCCAGCAGCTTGGTACGGGTCCCAGAAGCTTTCTTT. Residues: CASSLVRVPEAFF.

The chain is built from TRBV29-1 and TRBJ2-5; a possible D gene is TRBD2 (5 bases). Trimming left V 3 bases short and J 4 bases short, with 9 bases between. The CDR3 loop spans 12 amino acids. Germline V gene sequence: CDR1 SQVTM, CDR2 ANQGSEA. The DNA for the CDR3 is TGCAGCGTTGATTTTAGCGCAGAGACCCAGTACTTC. Protein: CSVDFSAETQYF. Drawing the rest from reference TRBV29-1 and TRBJ2-5, the complete variable domain is SAVISQKPSRDICQRGTSLTIQCQVDSQVTMMFWYRQQPGQSLTLIATANQGSEATYESGFVIDKFPISRPNLTFSTLTVSNMSPEDSSIYLCSVDFSAETQYFGPGTRLLVL.

Concerning this clonotype itself: At one boundary the junction diverges from the germline segment, which might be a read error. V gene TRBV3-1 combines with J gene TRBJ2-3, with D unresolved. The CDR3 is made up of 11 amino acids. Germline V gives CDR1 LGHDT, CDR2 YNNKEL (reference sequence). CDR3 coding DNA: TGTGCCAGCAGCCAAGATCAGGTGACACTTTTT. Translation: CASSQDQVTLF.